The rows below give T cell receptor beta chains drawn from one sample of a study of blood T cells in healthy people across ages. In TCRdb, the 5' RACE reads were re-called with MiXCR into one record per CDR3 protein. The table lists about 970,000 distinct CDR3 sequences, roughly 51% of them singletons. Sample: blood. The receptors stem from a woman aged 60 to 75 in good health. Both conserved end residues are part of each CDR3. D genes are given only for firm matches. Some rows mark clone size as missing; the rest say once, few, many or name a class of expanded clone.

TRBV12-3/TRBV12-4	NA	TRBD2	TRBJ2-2	TGTGCCAGCAGAGGTAGCGGGAGGGGATACACCGGGGAGCTGTTTTTT	CASRGSGRGYTGELFF
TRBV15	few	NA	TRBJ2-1	TGTGCCACCAGCAGAAGACTCCCTGCTGAGCAGTTCTTC	CATSRRLPAEQFF
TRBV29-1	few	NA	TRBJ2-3	TGCAGCGTTGGCCAGGACCCCGTTTACACAGATACGCAGTATTTT	CSVGQDPVYTDTQYF
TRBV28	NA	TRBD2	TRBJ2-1	TGTGCCAGCAGATTAGCGGGAGGTAGAGATGAGCAGTTCTTC	CASRLAGGRDEQFF
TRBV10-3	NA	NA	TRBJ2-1	TGTGCCACCCTAGGCGGGGTCTGGGAAAATGAGCAGTTCTTC	CATLGGVWENEQFF
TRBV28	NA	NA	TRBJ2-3	TGTGCCAGCAGTTTTGTACAAGCTATCGATACGCAGTATTTT	CASSFVQAIDTQYF
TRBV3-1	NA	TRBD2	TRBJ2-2	TGTGCCAGCGGGGGACTACTACTAGCGGGAGGTACCGGGGAGCTGTTTTTT	CASGGLLLAGGTGELFF
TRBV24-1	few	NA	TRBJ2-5	TGTGCCACCAGTGATTTGGGCACCGACTCACAGGAGACCCAGTACTTC	CATSDLGTDSQETQYF
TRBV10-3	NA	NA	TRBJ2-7	TGTGCCATCAGTGAGCCCTGGCGGCCTAACAATGAGCAGTACTTC	CAISEPWRPNNEQYF
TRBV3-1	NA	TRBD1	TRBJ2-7	TGTGCCAGCAGCTTAACCGGGACAGGGGACTCCGAGCAGTACTTC	CASSLTGTGDSEQYF
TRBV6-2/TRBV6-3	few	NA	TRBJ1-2	TGTGCCAGCAGCCAGGGAGTCGATGGCTACACCTTC	CASSQGVDGYTF
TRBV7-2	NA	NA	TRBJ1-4	TGTGCCAGCAGCTTCTCCCAGGTTACAACTAATGAAAAACTGTTTTTT	CASSFSQVTTNEKLFF
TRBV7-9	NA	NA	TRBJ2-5	TGTGCCAGCAGGTCCCGGCCGGGACTCGATATACAAGAGACCCAGTACTTC	CASRSRPGLDIQETQYF
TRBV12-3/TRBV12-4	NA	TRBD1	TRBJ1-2	TGTGCCAGCACTAATCCGGGACAGGTCTATGGCTACACCTTC	CASTNPGQVYGYTF
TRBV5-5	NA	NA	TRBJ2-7	TGTGCCAGCAGCGTCGGCAGGGGCTTTTACGAGCAGTACTTC	CASSVGRGFYEQYF
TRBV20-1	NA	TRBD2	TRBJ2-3	TGCAGTGCTAGTGACCCCTTGACTAGCGGGAGTCGTATAGATACGCAGTATTTT	CSASDPLTSGSRIDTQYF
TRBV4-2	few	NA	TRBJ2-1	TGTGCCAGCAGCCAAGACGGGACAAACTCCTACAATGAGCAGTTCTTC	CASSQDGTNSYNEQFF
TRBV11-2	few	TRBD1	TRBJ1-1	TGTGCCAGCAGCTTAAACCTCCCGGGACAGGGGGGGACTGAAGCTTTCTTT	CASSLNLPGQGGTEAFF
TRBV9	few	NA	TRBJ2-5	TGTGCCAGCAGCGAGGGGGAACAGATGAAGACCCAGTACTTC	CASSEGEQMKTQYF
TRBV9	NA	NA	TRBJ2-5	TGTGCCAGCAGCGTAGATGGCGGCGAGACCCAGTACTTC	CASSVDGGETQYF
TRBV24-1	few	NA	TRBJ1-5	TGTGCCACCAGCTGGGGCGGCGGGGACTATCAGCCCCAGCATTTT	CATSWGGGDYQPQHF
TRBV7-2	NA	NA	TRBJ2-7	TGTGCCAGCAGCTTTGTACCAAACAATGAGCAGTACTTC	CASSFVPNNEQYF
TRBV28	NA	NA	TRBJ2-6	TGTGCCAGCCTCTCTAGGGGCTCTGGGGCCAACGTCCTGACTTTC	CASLSRGSGANVLTF
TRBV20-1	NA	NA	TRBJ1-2	TGCAGTGCTAGACCAATTGGGCAACCGAAAGGATATGGCTACACCTTC	CSARPIGQPKGYGYTF
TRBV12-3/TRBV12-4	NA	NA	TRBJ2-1	TGTGCCAGCACCCCGTTAATTTCGGGGAATGAGCAGTTCTTC	CASTPLISGNEQFF
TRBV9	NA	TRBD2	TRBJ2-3	TGTGCCAGCAGCTTTGGACTAGTCGGGGCGGGGAGTACAGATACGCAGTATTTT	CASSFGLVGAGSTDTQYF
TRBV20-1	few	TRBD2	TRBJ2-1	TGCAGTGCTAGGGGTGAAGCGGGAGTGTGGAATGAGCAGTTCTTC	CSARGEAGVWNEQFF
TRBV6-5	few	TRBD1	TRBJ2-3	TGTGCCAGCAGTTACAAGGACAGGGGAGGGGGAGATACGCAGTATTTT	CASSYKDRGGGDTQYF
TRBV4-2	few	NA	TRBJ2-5	TGTGCCAGCAGCCAAGTCACCATCCAAGAGACCCAGTACTTC	CASSQVTIQETQYF
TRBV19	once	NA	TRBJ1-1	TGTGCCAGTAGTATGGCCCTGGGAAAGGGTGAAGCTTTCTTT	CASSMALGKGEAFF
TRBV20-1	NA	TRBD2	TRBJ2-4	TGCAGTGCTAGAGAGCGGGAGGGCCAAAATGAGCAGTACTTC	CSAREREGQNEQYF
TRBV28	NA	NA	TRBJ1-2	TGTGCCAGCAGTTTATGGCAGGGGTCTGTCTATGGCTACACCTTC	CASSLWQGSVYGYTF
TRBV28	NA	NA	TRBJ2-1	TGTGCCAGCAGTTTAATATTGGTTGATGAGCAGTTCTTC	CASSLILVDEQFF
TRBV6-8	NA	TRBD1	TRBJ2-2	TGTGCCACCATTTTATGCTTACAGGGGGCCACCGGGGAGCTGTTTTTT	CATILCLQGATGELFF
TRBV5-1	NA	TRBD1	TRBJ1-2	TGCGCCAGCAGCTCGTCACCCGGGACAGGGGGCGATGGCTACACCTTC	CASSSSPGTGGDGYTF
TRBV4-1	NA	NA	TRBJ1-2	TGCGCCAGCAGCCCTCGAGGGGGGAATGACTATGGCTACACCTTC	CASSPRGGNDYGYTF
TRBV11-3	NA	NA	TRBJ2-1	TGTGCCAGCAGCCTAGGCGGGCGGGGTGCTTTCCAAGAGCAGTTCTTC	CASSLGGRGAFQEQFF
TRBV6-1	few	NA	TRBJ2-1	TGTGCCAGCAGTACCCGGGGAATCGCACCTTACAATGAGCAGTTCTTC	CASSTRGIAPYNEQFF
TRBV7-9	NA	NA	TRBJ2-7	TGTGCCAGCGTGAGTGGTTACGAGCAGTACTTC	CASVSGYEQYF
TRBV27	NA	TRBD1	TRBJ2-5	TGTGCCAGCGGAGGACAGGGGGTAATAAATGAGCAGTACTTC	CASGGQGVINEQYF
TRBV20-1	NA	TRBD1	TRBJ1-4	TGCAGTGCCCGGAGGACAGGGTGGAAACTGTTTTTT	CSARRTGWKLFF
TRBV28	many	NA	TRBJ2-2	TGTGCCAGCAGTTTATCCCACACCGGGGAGCTGTTTTTT	CASSLSHTGELFF
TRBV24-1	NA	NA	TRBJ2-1	TGTGCCACCAGTGACCCTCAAATCTACCCAGGAGACAATGAGCAGTTCTTC	CATSDPQIYPGDNEQFF
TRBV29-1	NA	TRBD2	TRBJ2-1	TGCAGCGTGCCTAGCGGGGGCTACAATGAGCAGTTCTTC	CSVPSGGYNEQFF
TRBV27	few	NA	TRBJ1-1	TGTGCCAGCAGTTGGACCATCCCTGGGCGGGCTGAAGCTTTCTTT	CASSWTIPGRAEAFF
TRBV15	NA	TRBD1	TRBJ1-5	TGTGCCACCAGCAGAGCCGGGACAGGGGATCAGCCCCAGCATTTT	CATSRAGTGDQPQHF
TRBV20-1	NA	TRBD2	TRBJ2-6	TGCAGTGCTTGGACTAGCGGGAGGGCTTATAAGCTCGGGGCCAACGTCCTGACTTTC	CSAWTSGRAYKLGANVLTF
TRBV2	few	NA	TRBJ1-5	TGTGCCAGCATGGGGGATACCAATCAGCCCCAGCATTTT	CASMGDTNQPQHF
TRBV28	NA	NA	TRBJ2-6	TGTGCCAGCAGTACCCATCAGGGCCCTGGGGCCAACGTCCTGACTTTC	CASSTHQGPGANVLTF
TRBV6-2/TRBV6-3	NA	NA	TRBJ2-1	TGTGCCAGCAGTTCCCGGGTAGAGATCCAGTTCTTC	CASSSRVEIQFF
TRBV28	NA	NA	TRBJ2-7	TGTGCCAGCAGTCTTACGGGAGTGCGCTCCTACGAGCAGTACTTC	CASSLTGVRSYEQYF
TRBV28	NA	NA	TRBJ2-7	TGTGCCAGCAGTTCATTGGCCCTTTTGTGGAACGAGCAGTACTTC	CASSSLALLWNEQYF
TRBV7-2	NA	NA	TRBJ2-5	TGTGCCAGCAGCTTATTAGCGTTTGGAGAGACCCAGTACTTC	CASSLLAFGETQYF
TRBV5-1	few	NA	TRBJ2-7	TGCGCCAGCAGGGGACGGGACACCAGGAACGAGCAGTACTTC	CASRGRDTRNEQYF
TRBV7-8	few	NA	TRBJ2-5	TGTGCCAGCATGGGGCTTAGTGAGACCCAGTACTTC	CASMGLSETQYF
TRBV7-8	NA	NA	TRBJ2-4	TGTGCCAGCAGCTTACAAATAGACATTCAGTACTTC	CASSLQIDIQYF
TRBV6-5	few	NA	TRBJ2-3	TGTGCCAGCAGCAAGGGATTTTCCCCTGCCGATACGCAGTATTTT	CASSKGFSPADTQYF
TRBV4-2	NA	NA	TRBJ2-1	TGTGCCAGCAGCCAAGACTGGGCGGGTCATTCCTCCTACAATGAGCAGTTCTTC	CASSQDWAGHSSYNEQFF
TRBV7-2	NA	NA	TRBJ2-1	TGTGCCAGCAGCTTTACTAGCTTTCCCAATGAGCAGTTCTTC	CASSFTSFPNEQFF
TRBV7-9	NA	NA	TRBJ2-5	TGTGCCAGCAGCTTAGCGCATTTGGAGACCCAGTACTTC	CASSLAHLETQYF